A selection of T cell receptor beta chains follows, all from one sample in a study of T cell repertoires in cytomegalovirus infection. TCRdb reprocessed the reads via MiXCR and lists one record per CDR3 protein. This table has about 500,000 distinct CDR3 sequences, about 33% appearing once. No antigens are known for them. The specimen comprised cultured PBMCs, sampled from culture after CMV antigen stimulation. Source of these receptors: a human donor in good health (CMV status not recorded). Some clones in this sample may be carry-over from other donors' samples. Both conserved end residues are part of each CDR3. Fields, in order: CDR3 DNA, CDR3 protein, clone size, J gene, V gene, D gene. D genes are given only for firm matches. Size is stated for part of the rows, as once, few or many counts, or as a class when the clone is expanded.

DNA: TGTGCCTGGAGTGGACAGCAGGGCCAGCCCCAGCATTTT; CDR3: CAWSGQQGQPQHF; size: once; J: TRBJ1-5; V: TRBV30; D: NA
DNA: TGCAGTGCTAGACCGGGACTAGCGGTATCGGATACGCAGTATTTT; CDR3: CSARPGLAVSDTQYF; size: once; J: TRBJ2-3; V: TRBV20-1; D: TRBD2
DNA: TGTGCCAGCAGCTTGGAAACGAACACTGAAGCTTTCTTT; CDR3: CASSLETNTEAFF; size: few; J: TRBJ1-1; V: TRBV7-9; D: NA
DNA: TGTGCCAGCAGTCCGCATTCCGGGACACTTAACTATGGCTACACCTTC; CDR3: CASSPHSGTLNYGYTF; size: NA; J: TRBJ1-2; V: TRBV27; D: NA
DNA: TGTGCCAGCAGCTCCGGGACCAAGTACAGTGAGCAGTTCTTC; CDR3: CASSSGTKYSEQFF; size: few; J: TRBJ2-1; V: TRBV7-9; D: NA
DNA: TGTGCCAGCTCACCCCCCATAGCGGGAGTACCCGGGGAGCTGTTTTTT; CDR3: CASSPPIAGVPGELFF; size: NA; J: TRBJ2-2; V: TRBV18; D: TRBD2
DNA: TGTGCCAGCAGCGTGAAGGGGGTGCGGAACACTGAAGCTTTCTTT; CDR3: CASSVKGVRNTEAFF; size: NA; J: TRBJ1-1; V: TRBV5-4; D: NA
DNA: TGTGCCAGCAGTCGTACATGGGCCCAAGAGACCCAGTACTTC; CDR3: CASSRTWAQETQYF; size: few; J: TRBJ2-5; V: TRBV6-2/TRBV6-3; D: NA
DNA: TGTGCCAGTAGTCAGACGGGTAGCACAGATACGCAGTATTTT; CDR3: CASSQTGSTDTQYF; size: NA; J: TRBJ2-3; V: TRBV19; D: NA
DNA: TGTGCCAGCAACCCTACGAGGGCAGATACGCAGTATTTT; CDR3: CASNPTRADTQYF; size: NA; J: TRBJ2-3; V: TRBV28; D: NA
DNA: TGTGCCAGCACCAAAACGGGGACCCCGGGGAACACTGAAGCTTTCTTT; CDR3: CASTKTGTPGNTEAFF; size: few; J: TRBJ1-1; V: TRBV6-5; D: NA
DNA: TGTGCCAGCAGTTTTAGCCGTACGGGGTCCATCAATGGCTACACCTTC; CDR3: CASSFSRTGSINGYTF; size: many; J: TRBJ1-2; V: TRBV12-3/TRBV12-4; D: NA